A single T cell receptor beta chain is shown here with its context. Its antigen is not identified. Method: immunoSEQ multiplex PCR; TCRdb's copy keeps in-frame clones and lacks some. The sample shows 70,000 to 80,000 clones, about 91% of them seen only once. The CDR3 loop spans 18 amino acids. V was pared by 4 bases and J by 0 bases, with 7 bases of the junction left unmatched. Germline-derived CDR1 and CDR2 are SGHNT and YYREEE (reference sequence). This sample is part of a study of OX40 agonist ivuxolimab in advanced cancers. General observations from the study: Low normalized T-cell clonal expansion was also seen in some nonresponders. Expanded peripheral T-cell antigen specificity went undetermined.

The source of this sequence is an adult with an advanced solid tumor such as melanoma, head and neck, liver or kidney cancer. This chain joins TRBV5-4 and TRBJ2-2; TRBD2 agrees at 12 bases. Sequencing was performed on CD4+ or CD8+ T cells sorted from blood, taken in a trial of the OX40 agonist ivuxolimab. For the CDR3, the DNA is TGTGCCAGCAGCCAACGGACTAGCGGGACCTCGAACACCGGGGAGCTGTTTTTT. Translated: CASSQRTSGTSNTGELFF.